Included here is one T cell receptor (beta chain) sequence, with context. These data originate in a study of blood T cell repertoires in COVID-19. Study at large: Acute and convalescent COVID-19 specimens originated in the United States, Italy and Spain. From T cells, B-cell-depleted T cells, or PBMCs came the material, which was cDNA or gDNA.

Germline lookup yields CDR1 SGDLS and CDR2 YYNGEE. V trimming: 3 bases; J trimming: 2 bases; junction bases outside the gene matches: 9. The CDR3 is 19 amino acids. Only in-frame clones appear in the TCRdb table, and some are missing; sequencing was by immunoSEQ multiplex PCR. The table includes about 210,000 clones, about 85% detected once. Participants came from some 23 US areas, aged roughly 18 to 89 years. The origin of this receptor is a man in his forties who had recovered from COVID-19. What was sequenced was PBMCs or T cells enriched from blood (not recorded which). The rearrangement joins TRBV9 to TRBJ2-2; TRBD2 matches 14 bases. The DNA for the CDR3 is TGTGCCAGCAGCGGACGTTCCGGGACTAGCGGGAGAAACACCGGGGAGCTGTTTTTT. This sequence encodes CASSGRSGTSGRNTGELFF.